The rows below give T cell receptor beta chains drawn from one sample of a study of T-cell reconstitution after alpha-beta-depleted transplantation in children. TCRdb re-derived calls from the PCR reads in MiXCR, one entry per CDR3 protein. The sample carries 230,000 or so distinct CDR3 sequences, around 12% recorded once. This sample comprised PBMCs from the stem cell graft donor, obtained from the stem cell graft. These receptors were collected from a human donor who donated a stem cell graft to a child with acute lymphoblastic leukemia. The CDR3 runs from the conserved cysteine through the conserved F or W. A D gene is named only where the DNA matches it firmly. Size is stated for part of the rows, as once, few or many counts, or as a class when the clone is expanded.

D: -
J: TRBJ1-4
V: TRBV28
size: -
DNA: TGTGCCAGCAGTTCGGGGGGGGCAGGTACTAATGAAAAACTGTTTTTT
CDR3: CASSSGGAGTNEKLFF

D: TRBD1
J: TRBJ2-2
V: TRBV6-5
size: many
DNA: TGTGCCAGCAGTTACCTCCCCGGGACAGGGGACACCGGGGAGCTGTTTTTT
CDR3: CASSYLPGTGDTGELFF

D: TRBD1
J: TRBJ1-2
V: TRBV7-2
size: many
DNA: TGTGCCAGCAGCCCACCGGGACAGGGGAACTATGGCTACACCTTC
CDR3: CASSPPGQGNYGYTF

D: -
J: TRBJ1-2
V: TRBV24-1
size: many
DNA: TGTGCCACCAGTGATCTCTATGGCTACACCTTC
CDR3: CATSDLYGYTF

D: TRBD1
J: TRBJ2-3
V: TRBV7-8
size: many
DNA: TGTGCCAGCAGCTTATTGGGGGGACAGGGGGCAGATACGCAGTATTTT
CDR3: CASSLLGGQGADTQYF

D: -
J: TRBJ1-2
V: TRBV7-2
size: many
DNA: TGTGCCAGCAGCCCGGGGGGGGCGGACGGCTATGGCTACACCTTC
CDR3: CASSPGGADGYGYTF

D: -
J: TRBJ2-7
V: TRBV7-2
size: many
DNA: TGTGCCAGCAGCTTAAACAGGGGGGGGGCCTACGAGCAGTACTTC
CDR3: CASSLNRGGAYEQYF

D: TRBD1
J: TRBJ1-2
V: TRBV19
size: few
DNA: TGTGCCAGTAGTATATTAAACAGGGGGATGGATGACTATGGCTACACCTTC
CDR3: CASSILNRGMDDYGYTF

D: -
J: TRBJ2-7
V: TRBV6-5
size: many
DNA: TGTGCCAGCACTAAATCCCCCCCCTACGAGCAGTACTTC
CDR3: CASTKSPPYEQYF

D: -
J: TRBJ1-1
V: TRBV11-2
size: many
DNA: TGTGCCAGCAGCCCCAGGTCGGGTGGGGGGGACACTGAAGCTTTCTTT
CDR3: CASSPRSGGGDTEAFF

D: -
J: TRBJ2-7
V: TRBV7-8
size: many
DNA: TGTGCCAGCAGCTTCCCAGGGGAGCCGTACTTC
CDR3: CASSFPGEPYF

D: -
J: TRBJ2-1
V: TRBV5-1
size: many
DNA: TGCGCCAGCAGCTCCGAGTGGATTGGCAATGAGCAGTTCTTC
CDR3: CASSSEWIGNEQFF

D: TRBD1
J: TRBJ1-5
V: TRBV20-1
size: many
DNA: TGCAGTGCTGGGACAGGCCCCAATCAGCCCCAGCATTTT
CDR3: CSAGTGPNQPQHF

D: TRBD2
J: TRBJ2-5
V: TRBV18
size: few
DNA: TGTGCCAGCTCACACGTTCTAGCGGGTGATGATGAGACCCAGTACTTC
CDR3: CASSHVLAGDDETQYF

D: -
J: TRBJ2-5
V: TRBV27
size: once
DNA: TGTGCCAGCAGTTTATCGGGGTACTACCCGAAAGAGACCCAGTACTTC
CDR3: CASSLSGYYPKETQYF

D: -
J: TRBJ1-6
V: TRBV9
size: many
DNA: TGTGCCAGCAGCGTAGGGATCGAACCCCGGAGAAATTCACCCCTCCACTTT
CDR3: CASSVGIEPRRNSPLHF

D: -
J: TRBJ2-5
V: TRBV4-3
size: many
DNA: TGCGCCAGCAGCCCGGGTCCCGGTGGGGAGACCCAGTACTTC
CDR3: CASSPGPGGETQYF

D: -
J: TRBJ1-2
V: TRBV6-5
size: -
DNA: TGTGCCAGCAGTTACACGAGGGGCTATGGCTACACCTTC
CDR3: CASSYTRGYGYTF

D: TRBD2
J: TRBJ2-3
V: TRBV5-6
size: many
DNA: TGTGCCAGCAGCTTGGACAGGCCTTATCTAGCGGGGGGCCAGTATTTT
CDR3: CASSLDRPYLAGGQYF

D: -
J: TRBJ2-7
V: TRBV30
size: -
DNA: TGTGCCTGGAGTGTAGGGCGGTACCTAAACGAGCAGTACTTC
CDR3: CAWSVGRYLNEQYF

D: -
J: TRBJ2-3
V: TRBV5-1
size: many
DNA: TGCGCCAGCAGCTCAACGGGACCGACTTCCACAGATACGCAGTATTTT
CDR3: CASSSTGPTSTDTQYF

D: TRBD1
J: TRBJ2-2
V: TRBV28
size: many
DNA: TGTGCCAGTTACAGGGGCTCCACCGGGGAGCTGTTTTTT
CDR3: CASYRGSTGELFF

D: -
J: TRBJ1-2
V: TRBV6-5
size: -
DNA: TGTGCCAGCAGTTACTCTCGTGGGACGGCTTATGGCTACACCTTC
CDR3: CASSYSRGTAYGYTF

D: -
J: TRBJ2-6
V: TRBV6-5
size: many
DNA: TGTGCCAGCAGGTCCTCGACAGGCGGGGTGCGTGGGGCCAACGTCCTGACTTTC
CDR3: CASRSSTGGVRGANVLTF

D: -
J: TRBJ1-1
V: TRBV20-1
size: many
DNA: TGCAGTGCTACCCGACAGGTCGCGGGCACTGAAGCTTTCTTT
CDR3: CSATRQVAGTEAFF

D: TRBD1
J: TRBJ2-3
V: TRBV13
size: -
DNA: TGTGCCAGCAGCCCAGCGACAGGGGGCACAGATACGCAGTATTTT
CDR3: CASSPATGGTDTQYF

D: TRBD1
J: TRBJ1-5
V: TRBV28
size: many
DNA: TGTGCCAGCAGCAGCGCCCGGGACAGGGGACCTGAAGAGCCCCAGCATTTT
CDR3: CASSSARDRGPEEPQHF

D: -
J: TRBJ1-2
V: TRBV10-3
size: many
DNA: TGTGCCATCAGTGGGAAAGCTAACTATGGCTACACCTTC
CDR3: CAISGKANYGYTF

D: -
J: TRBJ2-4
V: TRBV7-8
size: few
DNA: TGTGCCAGCAGCTTCTTCGGAATGAACATTCAGTACTTC
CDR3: CASSFFGMNIQYF

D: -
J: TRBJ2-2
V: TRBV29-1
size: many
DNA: TGCAGCGCCGTAGAAAACGGGGAGCTGTTTTTT
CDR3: CSAVENGELFF

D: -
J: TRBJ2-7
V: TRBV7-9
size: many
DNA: TGTGCCAGCAGCCCGACCCGGGCAGGGTACGAGCAGTACTTC
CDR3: CASSPTRAGYEQYF

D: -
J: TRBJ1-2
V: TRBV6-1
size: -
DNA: TGTGCCACGGGGTCGGGGTCCTTAGAGTACGATGGCTACACCTTC
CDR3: CATGSGSLEYDGYTF

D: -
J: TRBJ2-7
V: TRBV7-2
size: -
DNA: TGTGCCAGCAGCCTATTCCACGAGCAGTACTTC
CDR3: CASSLFHEQYF

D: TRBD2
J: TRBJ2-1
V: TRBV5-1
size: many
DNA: TGCGCATCTAGCACTAGCGGCGACAATGAGCAGTTCTTC
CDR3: CASSTSGDNEQFF

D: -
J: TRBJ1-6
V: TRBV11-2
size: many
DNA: TGTGCCAGCAGCTTATCTGGGGGCGGGTCCTATCCCAATAATTCACCCCTCCACTTT
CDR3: CASSLSGGGSYPNNSPLHF

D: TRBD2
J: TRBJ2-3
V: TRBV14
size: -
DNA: TGTGCCACCAGCCAACTAGCGGGGGGTCCTAGCACAGATACGCAGTATTTT
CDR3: CATSQLAGGPSTDTQYF

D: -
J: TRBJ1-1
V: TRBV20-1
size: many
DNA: TGCAGTGCTAGAGATCCAGGGGCCACTGAAGCTTTCTTT
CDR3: CSARDPGATEAFF

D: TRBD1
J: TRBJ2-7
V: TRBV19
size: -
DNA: TGTGCCAGTAGGACAGGGACGGGATCCCACGAGCAGTACTTC
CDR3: CASRTGTGSHEQYF

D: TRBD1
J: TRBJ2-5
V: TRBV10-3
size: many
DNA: TGTGCCATCAGTGACAGACAGGGGAGGGAGACCCAGTACTTC
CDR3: CAISDRQGRETQYF

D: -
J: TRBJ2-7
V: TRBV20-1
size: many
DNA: TGCAGTGCCCTAGGTATCGAGCAGTACTTC
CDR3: CSALGIEQYF

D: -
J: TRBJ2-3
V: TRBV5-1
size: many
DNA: TGCGCCAGCAGCTTGAGCGGTGTTTTGGATACGCAGTATTTT
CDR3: CASSLSGVLDTQYF

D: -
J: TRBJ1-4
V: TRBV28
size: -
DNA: TGTGCCAGCAGTTTAAGATGGACGGACGAAAAACTGTTTTTT
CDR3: CASSLRWTDEKLFF

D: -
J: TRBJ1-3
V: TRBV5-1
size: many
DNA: TGCGCCAGCAGCGATTGGGGGAGATCCGGAAACACCATATATTTT
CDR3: CASSDWGRSGNTIYF

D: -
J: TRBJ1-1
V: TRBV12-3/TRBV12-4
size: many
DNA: TGTGCCAGCAGTTCTGCTAAGGGAGGGATCAGGGCCACTGAAGCTTTCTTT
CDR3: CASSSAKGGIRATEAFF

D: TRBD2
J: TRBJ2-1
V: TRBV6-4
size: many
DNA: TGTGCCAGCAGTGAGAGGCTAGCGGGGGGGCATGAGCAGTTCTTC
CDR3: CASSERLAGGHEQFF

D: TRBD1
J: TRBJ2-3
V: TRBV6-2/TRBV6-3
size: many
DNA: TGTGCCAGCACTACAGGGGACGGTTCGACAGATACGCAGTATTTT
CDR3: CASTTGDGSTDTQYF

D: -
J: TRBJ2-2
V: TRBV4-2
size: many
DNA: TGTGCCAGCAGCCAGGGATCGAACACCGGGGAGCTGTTTTTT
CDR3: CASSQGSNTGELFF

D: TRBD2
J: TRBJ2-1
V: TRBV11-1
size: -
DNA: TGTGCCAGCAGCTTAGCTCTGGGGTCTAGCGGGATGAACAATGAGCAGTTCTTC
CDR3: CASSLALGSSGMNNEQFF

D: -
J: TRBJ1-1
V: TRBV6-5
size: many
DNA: TGTGCCAGCAGTTACTCGAAAGGGCCAGCTTTCTTT
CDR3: CASSYSKGPAFF

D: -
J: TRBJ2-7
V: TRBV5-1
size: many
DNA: TGCGCCAGCAGCTTCACATCCGGGACACACTACGAGCAGTACTTC
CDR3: CASSFTSGTHYEQYF

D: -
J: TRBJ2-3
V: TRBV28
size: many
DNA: TGTGCCAGCAGTTGGAAACCTTCGGAGTTGTCAGATACGCAGTATTTT
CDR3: CASSWKPSELSDTQYF

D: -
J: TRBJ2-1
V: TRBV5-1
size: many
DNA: TGCGCCAGCCTCCCGGGAGGGGGCGTCGGCAATGAGCAGTTCTTC
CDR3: CASLPGGGVGNEQFF

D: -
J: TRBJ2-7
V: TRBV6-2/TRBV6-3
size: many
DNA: TGTGCCAGCAGTTCCGTAGCGGCTAGCTCCTACGAGCAGTACTTC
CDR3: CASSSVAASSYEQYF

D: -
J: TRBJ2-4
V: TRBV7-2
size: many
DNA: TGTGCCAGCAGACTAGATCTCTCGGGCAAAAACATTCAGTACTTC
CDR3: CASRLDLSGKNIQYF

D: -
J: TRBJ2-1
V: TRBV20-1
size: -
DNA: TGCAGTGCTAAGGCAGGGGCAGGCTACAATGAGCAGTTCTTC
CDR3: CSAKAGAGYNEQFF

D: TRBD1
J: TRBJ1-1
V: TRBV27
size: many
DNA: TGTGCCAGCAGTTTGTTCAAAGGGGGACAGGGGAACACTGAAGCTTTCTTT
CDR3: CASSLFKGGQGNTEAFF

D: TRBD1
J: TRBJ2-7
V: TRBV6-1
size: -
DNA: TGTGCCAGCAGCCGCGGGACAGGGAACGAGCAGTACTTC
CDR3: CASSRGTGNEQYF

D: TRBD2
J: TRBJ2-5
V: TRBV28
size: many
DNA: TGTGCCAGCAGCACACCGGGGGGGTCGGTAGAGACCCAGTACTTC
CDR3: CASSTPGGSVETQYF

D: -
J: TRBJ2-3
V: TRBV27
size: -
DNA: TGTGCCAGCAGTTTTCTAGCATCAACAGCTACGCAGTATTTT
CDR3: CASSFLASTATQYF